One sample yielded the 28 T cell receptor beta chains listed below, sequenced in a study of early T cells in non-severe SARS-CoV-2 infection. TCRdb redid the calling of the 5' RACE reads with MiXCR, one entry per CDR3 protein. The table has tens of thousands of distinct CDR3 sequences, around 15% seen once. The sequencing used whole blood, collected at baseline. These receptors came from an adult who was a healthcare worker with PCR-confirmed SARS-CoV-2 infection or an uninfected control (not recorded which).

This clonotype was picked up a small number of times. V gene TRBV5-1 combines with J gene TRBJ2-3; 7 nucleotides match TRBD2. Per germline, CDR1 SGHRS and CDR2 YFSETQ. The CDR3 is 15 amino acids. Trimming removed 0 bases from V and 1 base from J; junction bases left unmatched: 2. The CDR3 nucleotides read TGCGCCAGCAGCTTGGCAGGGAGGGGCACAGATACGCAGTATTTT. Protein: CASSLAGRGTDTQYF.

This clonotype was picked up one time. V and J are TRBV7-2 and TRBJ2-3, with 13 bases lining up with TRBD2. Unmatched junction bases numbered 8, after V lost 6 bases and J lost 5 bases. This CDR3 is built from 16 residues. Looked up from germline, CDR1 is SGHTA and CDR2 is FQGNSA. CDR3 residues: CASRTSGGSQLDTQYF. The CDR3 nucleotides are TGTGCCAGCAGGACTAGCGGGGGGTCCCAGCTAGATACGCAGTATTTT.

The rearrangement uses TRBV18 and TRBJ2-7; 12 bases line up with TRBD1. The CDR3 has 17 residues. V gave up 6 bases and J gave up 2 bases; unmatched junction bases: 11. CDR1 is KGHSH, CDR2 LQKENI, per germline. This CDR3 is CASSAPNRDRGPYEQYF. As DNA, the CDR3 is TGTGCCAGCTCCGCACCGAACCGGGACAGGGGGCCCTACGAGCAGTACTTC.

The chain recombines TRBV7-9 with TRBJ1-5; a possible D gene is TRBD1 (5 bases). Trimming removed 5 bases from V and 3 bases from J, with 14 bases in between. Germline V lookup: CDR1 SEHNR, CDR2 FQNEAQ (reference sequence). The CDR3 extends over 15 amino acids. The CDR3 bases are TGTGCCAGCAGCCCCGGGGCCCTTGACAATCAGCCCCAGCATTTT. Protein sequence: CASSPGALDNQPQHF.

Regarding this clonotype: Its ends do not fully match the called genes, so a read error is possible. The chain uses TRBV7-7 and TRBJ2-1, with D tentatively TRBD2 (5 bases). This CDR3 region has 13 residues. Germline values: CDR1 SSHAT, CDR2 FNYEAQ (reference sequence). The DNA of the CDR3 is TGTGCTAGCAGCCCGGACTCATACAATGAGCAGTTCTTC. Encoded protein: CASSPDSYNEQFF.

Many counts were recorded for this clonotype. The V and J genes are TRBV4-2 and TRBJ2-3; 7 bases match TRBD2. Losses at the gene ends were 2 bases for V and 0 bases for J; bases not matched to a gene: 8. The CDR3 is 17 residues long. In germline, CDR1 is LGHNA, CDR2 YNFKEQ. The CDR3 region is CASSQSSLAPSTDTQYF. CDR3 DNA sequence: TGTGCCAGCAGCCAAAGTTCACTAGCGCCTAGCACAGATACGCAGTATTTT.

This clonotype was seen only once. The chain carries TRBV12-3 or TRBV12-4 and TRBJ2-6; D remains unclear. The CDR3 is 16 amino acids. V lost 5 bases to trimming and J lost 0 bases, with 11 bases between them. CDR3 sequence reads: CASSPGPASGANVLTF. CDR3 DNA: TGTGCCAGCAGTCCCGGACCGGCCTCTGGGGCCAACGTCCTGACTTTC.

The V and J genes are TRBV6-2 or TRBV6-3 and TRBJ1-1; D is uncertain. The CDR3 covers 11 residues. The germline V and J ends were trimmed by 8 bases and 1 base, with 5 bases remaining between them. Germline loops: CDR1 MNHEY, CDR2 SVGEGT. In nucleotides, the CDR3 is TGTGCCAGCGTAAGGAACACTGAAGCTTTCTTT. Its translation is CASVRNTEAFF.

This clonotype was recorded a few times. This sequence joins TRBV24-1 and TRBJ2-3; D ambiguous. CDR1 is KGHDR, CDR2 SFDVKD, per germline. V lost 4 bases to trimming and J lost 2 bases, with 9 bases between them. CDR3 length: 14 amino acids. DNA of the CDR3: TGTGCCACCAGTGAAGGCAGATCCACAGATACGCAGTATTTT. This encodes CATSEGRSTDTQYF.

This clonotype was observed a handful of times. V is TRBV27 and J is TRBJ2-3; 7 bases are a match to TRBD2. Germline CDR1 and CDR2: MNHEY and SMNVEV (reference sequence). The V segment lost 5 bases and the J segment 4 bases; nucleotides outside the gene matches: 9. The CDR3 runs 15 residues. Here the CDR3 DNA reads TGTGCCAGCAGTAGCGCTGGGGGGGTCGCAGATACGCAGTATTTT. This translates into CASSSAGGVADTQYF.

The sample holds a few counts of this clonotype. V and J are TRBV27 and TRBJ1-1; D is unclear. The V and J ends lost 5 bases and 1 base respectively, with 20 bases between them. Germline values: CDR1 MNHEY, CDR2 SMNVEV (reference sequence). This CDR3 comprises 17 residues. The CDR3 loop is CASSPRHPRHPNTEAFF. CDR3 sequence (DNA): TGTGCCAGCAGTCCGAGGCACCCCAGGCATCCGAACACTGAAGCTTTCTTT.

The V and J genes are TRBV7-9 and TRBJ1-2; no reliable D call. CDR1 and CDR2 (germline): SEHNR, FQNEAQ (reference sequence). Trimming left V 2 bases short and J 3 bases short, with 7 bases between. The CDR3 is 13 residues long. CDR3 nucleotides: TGTGCCAGCAGCTTATGGACCGACTATGGCTACACCTTC. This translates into CASSLWTDYGYTF.

The DNA for the CDR3 is TGTGCCAGCAGCGTAGTTGGCGGGATCTACAATGAGCAGTTCTTC. This gives the protein CASSVVGGIYNEQFF. J is TRBJ2-1 and V is TRBV9; TRBD2 might be the D (6 bases). The V gene lost 0 bases and the J gene lost 3 bases, with 10 bases spanning the gap. Germline CDR1 SGDLS, CDR2 YYNGEE. The CDR3 has 15 residues.

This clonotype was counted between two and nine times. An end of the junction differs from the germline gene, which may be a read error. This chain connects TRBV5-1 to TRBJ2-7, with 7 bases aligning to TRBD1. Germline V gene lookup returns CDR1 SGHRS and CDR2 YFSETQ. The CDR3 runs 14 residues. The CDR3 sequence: CASTLDAYRGEQYF. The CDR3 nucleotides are TGCGCCAGCACCTTGGACGCTTACAGGGGTGAGCAGTACTTC.

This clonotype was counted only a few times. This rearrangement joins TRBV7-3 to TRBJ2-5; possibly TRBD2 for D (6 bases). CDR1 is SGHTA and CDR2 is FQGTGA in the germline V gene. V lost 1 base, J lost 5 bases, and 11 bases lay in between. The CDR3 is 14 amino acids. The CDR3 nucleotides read TGTGCCAGCAGCTTAAATCCGGGAGTGGAGACCCAGTACTTC. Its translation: CASSLNPGVETQYF. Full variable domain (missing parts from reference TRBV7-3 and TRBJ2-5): GAGVSQTPSNKVTEKGKYVELRCDPISGHTALYWYRQSLGQGPEFLIYFQGTGAADDSGLPNDRFFAVRPEGSVSTLKIQRTERGDSAVYLCASSLNPGVETQYFGPGTRLLVL.

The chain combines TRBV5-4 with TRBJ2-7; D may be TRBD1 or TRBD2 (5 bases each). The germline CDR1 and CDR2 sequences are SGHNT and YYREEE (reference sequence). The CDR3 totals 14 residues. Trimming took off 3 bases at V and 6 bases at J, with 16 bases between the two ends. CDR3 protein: CASSSGTVQGEQYF. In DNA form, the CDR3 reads TGTGCCAGCAGCTCCGGGACGGTCCAGGGCGAGCAGTACTTC.

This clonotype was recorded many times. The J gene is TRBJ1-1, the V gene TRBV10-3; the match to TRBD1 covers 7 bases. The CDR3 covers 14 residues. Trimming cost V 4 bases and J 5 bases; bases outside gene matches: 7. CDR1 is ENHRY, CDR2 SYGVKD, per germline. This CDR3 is CAISVTGAGTEAFF. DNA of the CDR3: TGTGCCATCAGTGTAACAGGGGCCGGTACTGAAGCTTTCTTT.

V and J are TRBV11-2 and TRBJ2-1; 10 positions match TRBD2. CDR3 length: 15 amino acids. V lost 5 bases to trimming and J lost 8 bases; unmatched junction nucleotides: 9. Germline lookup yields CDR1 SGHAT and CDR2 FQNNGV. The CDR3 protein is CASSPPSGRAHEQFF. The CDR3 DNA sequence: TGTGCCAGCAGCCCCCCAAGCGGGAGGGCCCATGAGCAGTTCTTC. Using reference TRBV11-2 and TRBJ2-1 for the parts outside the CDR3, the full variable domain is EAGVAQSPRYKIIEKRQSVAFWCNPISGHATLYWYQQILGQGPKLLIQFQNNGVVDDSQLPKDRFSAERLKGVDSTLKIQPAKLEDSAVYLCASSPPSGRAHEQFFGPGTRLTVL.

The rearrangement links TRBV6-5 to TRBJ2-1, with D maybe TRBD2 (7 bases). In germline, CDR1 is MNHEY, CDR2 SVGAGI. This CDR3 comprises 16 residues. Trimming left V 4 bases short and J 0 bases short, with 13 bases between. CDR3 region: CASSFERGASYNEQFF. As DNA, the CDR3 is TGTGCCAGCAGTTTCGAACGGGGGGCCTCCTACAATGAGCAGTTCTTC.

CDR3 region: CSARDPILPYNEQFF. The CDR3 bases are TGCAGTGCTAGGGACCCCATCCTCCCCTACAATGAGCAGTTCTTC. The gene calls are TRBV20-1 and TRBJ2-1; no clear D. V lost 3 bases and J lost 2, with 14 bases in between. Germline V CDR1 and CDR2: DFQATT, SNEGSKA (reference sequence). This CDR3 region has 15 residues.

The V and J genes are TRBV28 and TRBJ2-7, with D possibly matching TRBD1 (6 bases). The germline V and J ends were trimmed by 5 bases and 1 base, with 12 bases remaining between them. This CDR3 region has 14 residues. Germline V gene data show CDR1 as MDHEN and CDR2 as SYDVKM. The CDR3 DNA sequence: TGTGCCAGCAGTCCTACAGGGCTTTCCTACGAGCAGTACTTC. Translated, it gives CASSPTGLSYEQYF.

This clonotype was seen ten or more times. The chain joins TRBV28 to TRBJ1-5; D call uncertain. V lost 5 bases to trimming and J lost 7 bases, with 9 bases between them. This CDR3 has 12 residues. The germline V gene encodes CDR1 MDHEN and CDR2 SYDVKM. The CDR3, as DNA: TGTGCCAGCAGTCCACCATCCCAGCCCCAGCATTTT. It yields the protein CASSPPSQPQHF.

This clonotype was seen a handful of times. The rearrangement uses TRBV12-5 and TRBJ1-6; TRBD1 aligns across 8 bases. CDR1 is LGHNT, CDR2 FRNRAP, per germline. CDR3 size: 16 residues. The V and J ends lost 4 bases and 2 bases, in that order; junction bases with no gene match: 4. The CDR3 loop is CASGSVQGAYNSPLHF. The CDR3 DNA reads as TGTGCTAGTGGTTCCGTACAGGGGGCCTATAATTCACCCCTCCACTTT.

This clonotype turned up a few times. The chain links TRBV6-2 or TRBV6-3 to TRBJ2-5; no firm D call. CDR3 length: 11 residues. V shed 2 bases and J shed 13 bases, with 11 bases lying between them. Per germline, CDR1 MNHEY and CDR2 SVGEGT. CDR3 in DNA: TGTGCCAGCAGTTACCCCGGTAGGAGGTACTTC. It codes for CASSYPGRRYF.

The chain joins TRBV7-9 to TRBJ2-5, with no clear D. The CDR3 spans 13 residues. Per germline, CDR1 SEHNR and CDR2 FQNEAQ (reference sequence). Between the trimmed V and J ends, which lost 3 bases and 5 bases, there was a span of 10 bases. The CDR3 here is CASSFRQYETQYF. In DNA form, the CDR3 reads TGTGCCAGCAGCTTCCGTCAGTACGAGACCCAGTACTTC.

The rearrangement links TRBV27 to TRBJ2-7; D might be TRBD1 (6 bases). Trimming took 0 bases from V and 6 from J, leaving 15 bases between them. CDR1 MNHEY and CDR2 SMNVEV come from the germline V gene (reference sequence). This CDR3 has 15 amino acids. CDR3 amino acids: CASSLSDSFPVEQYF. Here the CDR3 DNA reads TGTGCCAGCAGTTTATCGGACAGCTTCCCGGTCGAGCAGTACTTC.

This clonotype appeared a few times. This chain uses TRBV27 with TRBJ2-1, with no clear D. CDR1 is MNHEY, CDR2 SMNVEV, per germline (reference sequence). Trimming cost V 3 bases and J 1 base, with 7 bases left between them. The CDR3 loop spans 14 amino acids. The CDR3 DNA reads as TGTGCCAGCAGTTTTGGCTGTTCCTACAATGAGCAGTTCTTC. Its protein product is CASSFGCSYNEQFF.

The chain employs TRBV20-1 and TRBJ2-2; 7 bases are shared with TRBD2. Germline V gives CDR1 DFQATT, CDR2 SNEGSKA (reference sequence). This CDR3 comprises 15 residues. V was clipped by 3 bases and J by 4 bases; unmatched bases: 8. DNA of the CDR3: TGCAGTGCTAGGGGAGGGCCCGGGGGCACCGGGGAGCTGTTTTTT. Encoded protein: CSARGGPGGTGELFF.